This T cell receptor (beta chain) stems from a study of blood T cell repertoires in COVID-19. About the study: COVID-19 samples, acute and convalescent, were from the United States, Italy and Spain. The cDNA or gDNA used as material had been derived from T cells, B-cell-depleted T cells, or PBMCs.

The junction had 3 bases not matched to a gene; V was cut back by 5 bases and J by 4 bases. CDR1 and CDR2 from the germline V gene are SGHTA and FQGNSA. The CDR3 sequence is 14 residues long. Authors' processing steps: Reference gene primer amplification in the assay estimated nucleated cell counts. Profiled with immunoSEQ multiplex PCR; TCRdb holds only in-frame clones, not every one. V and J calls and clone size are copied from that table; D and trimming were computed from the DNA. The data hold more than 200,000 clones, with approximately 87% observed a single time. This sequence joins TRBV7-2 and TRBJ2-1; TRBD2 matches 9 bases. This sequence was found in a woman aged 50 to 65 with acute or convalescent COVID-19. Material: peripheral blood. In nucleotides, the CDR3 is TGTGCCAGCAGCACTAGCGGGCCGTACAATGAGCAGTTCTTC. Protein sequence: CASSTSGPYNEQFF.